What follows are 5 T cell receptor beta chains derived from one specimen sequenced in a study of T cells expressing NK-cell markers. One entry per CDR3 protein, without DNA, is what TCRdb gives after re-calling the 5' RACE reads. Seen in this sample are roughly 420,000 distinct CDR3 sequences; the ten most common clones hold more than 7%. The sequenced material came from blood T cells: a sorted CD56 or NKG2C T cell subset, CD4+ or CD8+ T cells, or bulk PBMC T cells (not recorded which). These receptor sequences come from a woman aged 18-69 years in good health.

The CDR3 protein is CASSLGIDRDYGYTF. The rearrangement joins TRBV5-1 to TRBJ1-2; TCRdb outputs TRBD1, but without DNA this stays unchecked. The CDR3 spans 15 residues. CDR1 is SGHRS, CDR2 YFSETQ, per germline.

This chain uses TRBV9 with TRBJ1-4. CDR3 length: 16 amino acids. CDR1 is SGDLS, CDR2 YYNGEE, per germline. CDR3 amino acids: CASSVGVGGVGEKLFF.

The chain recombines TRBV6-1 with TRBJ2-2. This CDR3 has 13 amino acids. Germline loops: CDR1 MNHNS, CDR2 SASEGT. The CDR3 loop is CASPAVGTGELFF.

The genes are TRBV2 and TRBJ2-2; the TRBD1 assignment by TCRdb is unverifiable without DNA. CDR1 is SNHLY, CDR2 FYNNEI, per germline. The CDR3 contains 15 residues. This CDR3 reads CASSVDLGGTGELFF.

This chain joins TRBV11-1 and TRBJ2-2; the TCRdb D gene call, TRBD1, has no DNA to confirm it. The CDR3 contains 17 residues. Germline V CDR1 and CDR2: SGHAT, FQDESV (reference sequence). The CDR3 region is CASSLGRRDSFTGELFF. The whole variable domain, remainder taken from reference TRBV11-1 and TRBJ2-2, is EAEVAQSPRYKITEKSQAVAFWCDPISGHATLYWYRQILGQGPELLVQFQDESVVDDSQLPKDRFSAERLKGVDSTLKIQPAELGDSAMYLCASSLGRRDSFTGELFFGEGSRLTVL.